The next 25 T cell receptor beta chains were all read from a single sample in a study of blood T cell repertoires in COVID-19. Assay used: immunoSEQ multiplex PCR; TCRdb lists only in-frame clones, some missing. This sample has hundreds of thousands of clones, with 90% found just once. Specimen: PBMCs or T cells enriched from blood (not recorded which). The receptors derive from a young man who had been exposed to COVID-19.

This rearrangement joins TRBV7-9 to TRBJ1-1; no reliable D call. Trimming took 1 base from V and 2 from J, leaving 11 bases between them. The CDR3 is 15 residues long. Germline CDR1 is SEHNR and CDR2 is FQNEAQ (reference sequence). CDR3 nucleotides: TGTGCCAGCAGCTTAGTTGGGCCGTTAAACACTGAAGCTTTCTTT. Residues: CASSLVGPLNTEAFF. Combining the CDR3 with reference TRBV7-9 and TRBJ1-1 gives the whole variable domain DTGVSQNPRHKITKRGQNVTFRCDPISEHNRLYWYRQTLGQGPEFLTYFQNEAQLEKSRLLSDRFSAERPKGSFSTLEIQRTEQGDSAMYLCASSLVGPLNTEAFFGQGTRLTVV.

Ten or more counts support this clone. The chain uses TRBV5-1 and TRBJ1-5, with D possibly TRBD1 on 6 matching bases. The V gene lost 0 bases and the J gene lost 4 bases, with 8 bases spanning the gap. Germline CDR1 is SGHRS and CDR2 is YFSETQ. The CDR3 is 14 amino acids. The CDR3 bases are TGCGCCAGCAGCTTGGAGGGGGTTAATCAGCCCCAGCATTTT. It yields the protein CASSLEGVNQPQHF. The variable domain in full, completed from reference TRBV5-1 and TRBJ1-5, reads KAGVTQTPRYLIKTRGQQVTLSCSPISGHRSVSWYQQTPGQGLQFLFEYFSETQRNKGNFPGRFSGRQFSNSRSEMNVSTLELGDSALYLCASSLEGVNQPQHFGDGTRLSIL.

This chain uses TRBV12-3 or TRBV12-4 with TRBJ1-5, with no clear D. The CDR3 covers 13 residues. V gave up 7 bases and J gave up 0 bases, with 7 bases separating them. The CDR3, as DNA: TGTGCCAGCACCGCCTATAGCAATCAGCCCCAGCATTTT. It yields the protein CASTAYSNQPQHF.

The chain joins TRBV3-1 (or the pseudogene TRBV3-2) to TRBJ1-1, with D unresolved. Looked up from germline, CDR1 is LGHDT and CDR2 is YNNKEL (reference sequence). Deletions cut 1 base from V and 1 base from J, with 4 bases between. CDR3 length: 13 residues. Written as DNA, the CDR3 is TGTGCCAGCAGCCAAGTAGCGAACACTGAAGCTTTCTTT. This translates into CASSQVANTEAFF.

The chain links TRBV27 to TRBJ1-2; 10 bases line up with TRBD1. The germline V gene encodes CDR1 MNHEY and CDR2 SMNVEV (reference sequence). Unmatched junction bases numbered 5, after V lost 3 bases and J lost 4 bases. The CDR3 contains 15 residues. Written as DNA, the CDR3 is TGTGCCAGCAGTTTTCGACAGGGGGCAGCCTATGGCTACACCTTC. Translated: CASSFRQGAAYGYTF.

The genes are TRBV27 and TRBJ2-1; 11 bases are a match to TRBD2. Germline V lookup: CDR1 MNHEY, CDR2 SMNVEV (reference sequence). J was trimmed by 6 bases and V by 10 bases; bases with no gene match: 14. The CDR3 contains 16 residues. The CDR3 nucleotides are TGTGCCACCCGTCTAGCGGGGGGCCCGGGGGCCAATGAGCAGTTCTTC. Translation gives CATRLAGGPGANEQFF.

V and J are TRBV3-1 (or the pseudogene TRBV3-2) and TRBJ2-3; 8 bases align to TRBD1. The J segment lost 1 base and the V segment lost 4 bases, leaving 4 bases of the junction unmatched. The CDR3 spans 15 residues. CDR1 is LGHDT and CDR2 is YNNKEL in the germline V gene (reference sequence). CDR3 nucleotide sequence: TGTGCCAGCAGCCGACGGGGACAGGGCACAGATACGCAGTATTTT. Its translation is CASSRRGQGTDTQYF.

The chain uses TRBV2 and TRBJ2-5; 9 nucleotides align to TRBD2. V gave up 7 bases and J gave up 7 bases; unmatched junction bases: 7. The CDR3 covers 13 residues. From germline, CDR1 is SNHLY and CDR2 FYNNEI. The CDR3 spells CASTIAGAGTQYF. CDR3 DNA sequence: TGTGCCAGCACCATAGCGGGGGCGGGGACCCAGTACTTC.

The chain links TRBV5-6 to TRBJ1-1, with D maybe TRBD1 (6 bases). Trimming removed 4 bases at V and 0 bases at J, with 19 bases between. The CDR3 is made up of 17 amino acids. Germline CDR1 SGHDT, CDR2 YYEEEE. CDR3 nucleotide sequence: TGTGCCAGCAGCCCGCTGGGGGTACAGGGCCTGAACACTGAAGCTTTCTTT. This sequence encodes CASSPLGVQGLNTEAFF.

This CDR3 is CASSLATGGGEAFF. The CDR3 DNA follows: TGTGCCAGCAGCTTAGCGACGGGGGGCGGCGAAGCTTTCTTT. J is TRBJ1-1 and V is TRBV7-2, with D maybe TRBD1 (6 bases). CDR3 size: 14 residues. Trimming removed 0 bases at V and 8 bases at J, with 13 bases between. The V gene's germline CDR1 is SGHTA and CDR2 FQGNSA.

Written as DNA, the CDR3 is TGTGCCAGCAGTTACATTACCTACAATGAGCAGTTCTTC. It is translated as CASSYITYNEQFF. The V and J genes are TRBV6-2 or TRBV6-3 and TRBJ2-1; D is unresolved. This CDR3 has 13 residues. V dropped 2 bases and J dropped 2 bases, with 4 bases sitting between them. CDR1 is MNHEY and CDR2 is SVGEGT in the germline V gene.

The CDR3 DNA follows: TGTGCCAGCAGTTTATTAGGACAGAGTGAAGCTTTCTTT. Amino acids: CASSLLGQSEAFF. J is TRBJ1-1 and V is TRBV27; possibly TRBD1 for D (6 bases). CDR3 size: 13 residues. From germline, CDR1 is MNHEY and CDR2 SMNVEV (reference sequence). V gave up 1 base and J gave up 7 bases, with 10 bases separating them.

This clone was seen only a few times. The chain combines TRBV19 with TRBJ1-4; TRBD1 is a possible D gene (6 bases). Germline V gene lookup returns CDR1 LNHDA and CDR2 SQIVND (reference sequence). CDR3 length: 15 residues. Trimming stripped 5 bases from V and 2 bases from J, with 12 bases between. The CDR3 reads CASSETGLTNEKLFF. As DNA, the CDR3 is TGTGCCAGTAGTGAAACAGGGTTGACTAATGAAAAACTGTTTTTT.

The chain couples TRBV3-1 (or the pseudogene TRBV3-2) to TRBJ1-5; D is unclear. Trimming cost V 5 bases and J 0 bases, with 20 bases left between them. In germline, CDR1 is LGHDT, CDR2 YNNKEL (reference sequence). This CDR3 spans 18 amino acids. The CDR3 nucleotides are TGTGCCAGCAGCGTCACAGTAAGTGAAGGTTGTAGCAATCAGCCCCAGCATTTT. Translated: CASSVTVSEGCSNQPQHF.

This clone showed up just once. The rearrangement joins TRBV3-1 (or the pseudogene TRBV3-2) to TRBJ1-1; no firm D call. This CDR3 is built from 13 residues. From germline, CDR1 is LGHDT and CDR2 YNNKEL (reference sequence). Trimming shortened V by 3 bases and J by 3 bases, and 8 bases separated the two germline ends. DNA for the CDR3: TGTGCCAGCAGCCACGGCGCGGACACTGAAGCTTTCTTT. Residues: CASSHGADTEAFF.

This chain links TRBV13 with TRBJ2-3, with D possibly TRBD2 on 7 matching bases. This CDR3 contains 15 residues. Trimming took 2 bases from V and 5 from J, leaving 14 bases between them. Per germline, CDR1 PRHDT and CDR2 FYEKMQ (reference sequence). The CDR3 spells CASSLSPRGQDTQYF. The CDR3 nucleotides read TGTGCCAGCAGCTTATCACCGCGGGGGCAAGATACGCAGTATTTT.

The rearrangement joins TRBV21-1 to TRBJ1-2; whether TRBD1, the table's D call, matches the DNA was not checked. TRBV21-1 is recorded as a pseudogene. This CDR3 spans 14 amino acids. CDR3 nucleotides: TGTGCCAGCAGCAAAGGGACAGGGACGGGTGGCTACACCTTC. This sequence encodes CASSKGTGTGGYTF.

This chain joins TRBV7-3 and TRBJ2-1; 9 bases map to TRBD2. The CDR3 contains 19 residues. V trimming: 2 bases; J trimming: 5 bases; junction bases outside the gene matches: 16. CDR1 SGHTA and CDR2 FQGTGA come from the germline V gene. The CDR3 sequence is CASSLDGRWFSGGDNEQFF. CDR3 bases: TGTGCCAGCAGCTTAGATGGGAGATGGTTTAGCGGGGGAGACAATGAGCAGTTCTTC.

The J gene is TRBJ1-2, the V gene TRBV2; 8 nucleotides line up with TRBD1. The germline CDR1 and CDR2 sequences are SNHLY and FYNNEI. The CDR3 covers 12 residues. With 6 bases clipped from V and 6 bases from J, the junction kept 3 bases outside the gene matches. The CDR3 DNA is TGTGCCAGCAGGACAGGGGCGCATGGCTACACCTTC. It codes for CASRTGAHGYTF. Full variable domain (rest looked up from reference TRBV2 and TRBJ1-2): EPEVTQTPSHQVTQMGQEVILRCVPISNHLYFYWYRQILGQKVEFLVSFYNNEISEKSEIFDDQFSVERPDGSNFTLKIRSTKLEDSAMYFCASRTGAHGYTFGSGTRLTVV.

The V and J genes are TRBV27 and TRBJ2-4, with D unclear. The CDR3 has 12 amino acids. The V gene's germline CDR1 is MNHEY and CDR2 SMNVEV (reference sequence). V shed 7 bases and J shed 7 bases, with 11 bases lying between them. The CDR3 sequence is CASIQAQNIQYF. The CDR3 DNA sequence: TGTGCCAGCATTCAGGCACAGAACATTCAGTACTTC.

In this sample, this clone turned up once. Within the sample, other DNA sequences also encode this same CDR3. The rearrangement joins TRBV19 to TRBJ1-1; D perhaps matches TRBD1 (5 bases). This CDR3 comprises 14 residues. Trimming took 3 bases from V and 0 from J, leaving 8 bases between them. Germline CDR1 LNHDA, CDR2 SQIVND (reference sequence). CDR3 sequence: CASSMGLMNTEAFF. As DNA, the CDR3 is TGTGCCAGTAGTATGGGACTCATGAACACTGAAGCTTTCTTT.

The chain is built from TRBV4-1 and TRBJ2-7, with 8 positions matching TRBD2. The CDR3 has 15 amino acids. The germline CDR1 and CDR2 sequences are MGHRA and YSYEKL. V lost 0 bases and J lost 7; bases outside the gene matches: 8. CDR3 protein: CASSQDTGGRGEQYF. Here the CDR3 DNA reads TGCGCCAGCAGCCAAGACACGGGGGGGCGAGGGGAGCAGTACTTC.

The V call is TRBV6-4, the J call TRBJ2-2; a possible D gene is TRBD1 (5 bases). V was shortened by 2 bases and J by 2 bases, with 12 bases between the two germline ends. This CDR3 is 16 amino acids long. From germline, CDR1 is MRHNA and CDR2 SNTAGT. Here the CDR3 reads CASSDKAGINTGELFF. The CDR3 nucleotides are TGTGCCAGCAGTGACAAGGCAGGGATTAACACCGGGGAGCTGTTTTTT.

This chain links TRBV5-5 with TRBJ2-1; 11 bases map to TRBD2. This CDR3 has 15 amino acids. Germline trimming cut 2 bases from V and 7 bases from J; bases unmatched to any gene: 5. Germline V gene sequence: CDR1 SGHKS, CDR2 YYEKEE (reference sequence). In DNA, the CDR3 is TGTGCCAGCAGCTTAAGGCTAGCGGGGGGAAATGAGCAGTTCTTC. Translation gives CASSLRLAGGNEQFF.

The genes are TRBV7-2 and TRBJ1-1, with D tentatively TRBD1 (6 bases). Germline V gene lookup returns CDR1 SGHTA and CDR2 FQGNSA. The CDR3 runs 15 residues. Trimming shortened V by 5 bases and J by 3 bases, and 16 bases separated the two germline ends. CDR3 DNA sequence: TGTGCCAGCAGCCCCGAGGGGGGGCGGGACACTGAAGCTTTCTTT. It encodes CASSPEGGRDTEAFF.